These 2 T cell receptor beta chains originate from one sample sequenced in a study of identifying expanded T cells in peripheral blood. TCRdb keeps only in-frame clones here, not all; method: immunoSEQ multiplex PCR. Of about 90,000 clones detected, 88% appear once; the ten largest clones hold under 6.5%. The material sequenced was blood. All receptors derive from a person aged 18 to 70 in good health.

The chain couples TRBV29-1 to TRBJ2-7; possibly TRBD2 for D (6 bases). Germline loops: CDR1 SQVTM, CDR2 ANQGSEA. V was trimmed by 4 bases and J by 1 base, leaving 11 bases between them. This CDR3 has 13 amino acids. CDR3 residues: CSVAEGVSYEQYF. DNA for the CDR3: TGCAGCGTTGCGGAGGGAGTATCCTACGAGCAGTACTTC.

The gene calls are TRBV6-6 and TRBJ2-5; D is unclear. The CDR3 totals 13 residues. The germline V and J ends were trimmed by 0 bases and 3 bases, with 5 bases remaining between them. Germline V gene sequence: CDR1 MNHNY, CDR2 SVGAGI (reference sequence). CDR3 nucleotides: TGTGCCAGCAGTTACTCCCGGGAAGAGACCCAGTACTTC. Protein sequence: CASSYSREETQYF.